The clone carrying this T cell receptor (beta chain) was picked up one time. The data are from a study of blood T cell repertoires in COVID-19. Seattle patients were enrolled during active infection and followed longitudinally. V was clipped by 0 bases and J by 7 bases, with 14 bases between them. The CDR3 sequence is 16 residues long. CDR1 is SGHRS and CDR2 is YFSETQ in the germline V gene. In the original workflow: Counts of nucleated cells, estimated from reference gene primer amplification, were obtained. Data came from immunoSEQ multiplex PCR; TCRdb stores just in-frame clones and leaves some out. That table is the source of V, J and clone size, and D and trimming were worked out from the DNA. The sample lists 200,000 or so clones; 85% were seen once.

V gene TRBV5-1 combines with J gene TRBJ1-6, with D tentatively TRBD1 (6 bases). Sequenced: peripheral blood. The receptor was isolated from an older person with COVID-19, enrolled during active disease. The CDR3, as DNA: TGCGCCAGCAGCTTGGGTGCTGGGGGCCACAATTCACCCCTCCACTTT. Translated, it gives CASSLGAGGHNSPLHF.